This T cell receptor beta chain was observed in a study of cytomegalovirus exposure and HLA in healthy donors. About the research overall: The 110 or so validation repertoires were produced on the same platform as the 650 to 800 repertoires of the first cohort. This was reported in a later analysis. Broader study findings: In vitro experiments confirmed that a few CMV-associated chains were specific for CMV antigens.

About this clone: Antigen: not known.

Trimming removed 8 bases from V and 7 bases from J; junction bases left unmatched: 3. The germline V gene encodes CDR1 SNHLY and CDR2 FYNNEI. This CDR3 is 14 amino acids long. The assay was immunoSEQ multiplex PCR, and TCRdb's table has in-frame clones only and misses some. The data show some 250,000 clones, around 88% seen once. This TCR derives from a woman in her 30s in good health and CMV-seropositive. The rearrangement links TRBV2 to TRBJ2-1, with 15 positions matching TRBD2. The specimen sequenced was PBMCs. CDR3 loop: CASEGLAGGNEQFF. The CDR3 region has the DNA TGTGCCAGCGAAGGACTAGCGGGAGGGAATGAGCAGTTCTTC.